The 4 T cell receptor beta chains given below trace back to one sample, sequenced in a study of blood T cells in healthy people across ages. With a J-beta primer mix and a sample-barcoded 5' primer, a second PCR ran about 6 to 11 cycles. Using its own MiXCR run on the 5' RACE reads, TCRdb lists one record per CDR3 protein. The table shows about 1.4 million distinct CDR3 sequences, with around 55% occurring only once. Sequences were obtained from blood. These receptors all stem from a man between 18 and 29 years old in good health.

This clonotype was picked up a small number of times. The V call is TRBV27, the J call TRBJ1-1; D may be TRBD1 (6 bases). V lost 4 bases and J 2 bases, leaving 8 bases between the germline ends. Germline loops: CDR1 MNHEY, CDR2 SMNVEV (reference sequence). The CDR3 spans 13 residues. Here the CDR3 reads CASSYRVNTEAFF. The CDR3 DNA follows: TGTGCCAGCAGTTACAGGGTTAACACTGAAGCTTTCTTT.

The chain joins TRBV29-1 to TRBJ1-2; D is ambiguous. V shed 4 bases and J shed 2 bases, with 11 bases lying between them. The length of the CDR3 is 13 residues. Per the germline V gene, CDR1 is SQVTM and CDR2 is ANQGSEA. CDR3 in amino acids: CSVVFGRNYGYTF. The CDR3 bases are TGCAGCGTTGTATTCGGGAGAAACTATGGCTACACCTTC.

This clonotype was detected a few times. The chain combines TRBV6-5 with TRBJ2-1; D perhaps matches TRBD1 (7 bases). Germline CDR1 reads MNHEY; CDR2 reads SVGAGI. Deletions cut 2 bases from V and 4 bases from J, with 12 bases between. This CDR3 region has 15 residues. In nucleotides, the CDR3 is TGTGCCAGCAGTTACCCAGGGGGAGGATACAATGAGCAGTTCTTC. Amino acid sequence: CASSYPGGGYNEQFF.

The chain uses TRBV10-3 and TRBJ2-7; TRBD1 is a possible D gene (5 bases). CDR1 and CDR2 (germline): ENHRY, SYGVKD. The CDR3 has 14 residues. Deletions cut 8 bases from V and 0 bases from J, with 14 bases between. CDR3: CAIWQGSSSYEQYF. CDR3 coding DNA: TGTGCCATCTGGCAGGGTTCGAGCTCCTACGAGCAGTACTTC.